The entry below describes one TCR beta chain. Its antigen is undetermined. The sample comes from a study of radiotherapy plus CTLA-4 blockade in lung cancer. In the study overall: Overall, approximately 19% of patients showed an objective response, while approximately 30% attained disease control. Findings and caveats of the study: Strongest reported response predictors: early blood clone changes and post-radiation interferon-beta. Peripheral blood showed expansion of tumor-derived TCR clones after radiotherapy and ipilimumab.

Focal radiation with ipilimumab CTLA-4 blockade was given to patients with chemo-refractory metastatic non-small-cell lung cancer. Method: immunoSEQ multiplex PCR; TCRdb's copy keeps in-frame clones and lacks some. The sample lists some 80,000 clones, 78% seen once, with 20% to 25% in the top ten. V was shortened by 4 bases and J by 6 bases, with 13 bases between the two germline ends. Germline-derived CDR1 and CDR2 are LGHNT and FRNRAP. This CDR3 is 14 amino acids long. The source material was peripheral blood, sampled from a patient treated with radiotherapy plus ipilimumab. V gene TRBV12-5 combines with J gene TRBJ1-5, with D unresolved. The TCR comes from a human donor with non-small cell lung cancer whose response to radiotherapy plus ipilimumab could not be evaluated. Some clones in this sample may be carry-over from other donors' samples. CDR3 sequence (DNA): TGTGCTAGTGGTTGGCCGCGGGCTGGTCAGCCCCAGCATTTT. Its translation: CASGWPRAGQPQHF. Looking up the rest from reference TRBV12-5 and TRBJ1-5 gives the full variable domain: DARVTQTPRHKVTEMGQEVTMRCQPILGHNTVFWYRQTMMQGLELLAYFRNRAPLDDSGMPKDRFSAEMPDATLATLKIQPSEPRDSAVYFCASGWPRAGQPQHFGDGTRLSIL.